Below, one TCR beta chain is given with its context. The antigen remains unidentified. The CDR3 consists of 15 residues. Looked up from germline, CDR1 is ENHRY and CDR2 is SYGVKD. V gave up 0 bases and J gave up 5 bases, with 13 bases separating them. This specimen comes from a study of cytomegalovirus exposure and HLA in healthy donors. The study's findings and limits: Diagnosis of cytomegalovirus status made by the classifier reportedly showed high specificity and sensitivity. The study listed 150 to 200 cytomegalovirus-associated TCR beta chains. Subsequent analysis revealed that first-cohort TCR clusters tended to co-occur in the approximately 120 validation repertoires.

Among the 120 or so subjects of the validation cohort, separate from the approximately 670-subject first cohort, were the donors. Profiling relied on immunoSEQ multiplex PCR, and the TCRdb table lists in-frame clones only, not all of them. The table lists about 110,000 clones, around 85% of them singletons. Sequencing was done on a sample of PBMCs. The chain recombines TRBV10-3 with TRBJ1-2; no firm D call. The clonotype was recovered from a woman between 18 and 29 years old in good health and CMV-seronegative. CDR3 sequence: CAISESWESKYGYTF. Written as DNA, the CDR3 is TGTGCCATCAGTGAGTCGTGGGAGAGCAAGTATGGCTACACCTTC.